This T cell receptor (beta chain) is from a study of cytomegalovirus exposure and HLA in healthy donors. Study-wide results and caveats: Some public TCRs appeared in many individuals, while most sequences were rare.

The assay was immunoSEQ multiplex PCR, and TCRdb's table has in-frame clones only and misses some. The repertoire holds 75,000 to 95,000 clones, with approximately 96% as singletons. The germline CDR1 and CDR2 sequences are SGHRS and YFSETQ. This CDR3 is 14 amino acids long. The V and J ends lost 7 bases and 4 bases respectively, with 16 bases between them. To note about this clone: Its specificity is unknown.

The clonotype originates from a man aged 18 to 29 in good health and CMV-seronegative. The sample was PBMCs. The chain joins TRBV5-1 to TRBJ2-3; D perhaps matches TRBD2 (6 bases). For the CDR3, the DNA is TGCGCCAGCGGAACGGCTAGCGATGCAGATACGCAGTATTTT. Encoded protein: CASGTASDADTQYF.